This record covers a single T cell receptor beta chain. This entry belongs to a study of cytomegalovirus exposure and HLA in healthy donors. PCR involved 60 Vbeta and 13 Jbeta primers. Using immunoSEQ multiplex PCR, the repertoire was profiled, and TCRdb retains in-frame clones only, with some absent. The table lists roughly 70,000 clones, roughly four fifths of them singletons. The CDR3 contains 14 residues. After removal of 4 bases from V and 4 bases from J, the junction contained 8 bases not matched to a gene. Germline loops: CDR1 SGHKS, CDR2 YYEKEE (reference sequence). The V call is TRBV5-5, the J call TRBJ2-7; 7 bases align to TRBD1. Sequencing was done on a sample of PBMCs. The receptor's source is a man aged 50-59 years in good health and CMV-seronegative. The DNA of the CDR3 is TGTGCCAGCAGCGAATGGGACAGCCTTTACGAGCAGTACTTC. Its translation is CASSEWDSLYEQYF.